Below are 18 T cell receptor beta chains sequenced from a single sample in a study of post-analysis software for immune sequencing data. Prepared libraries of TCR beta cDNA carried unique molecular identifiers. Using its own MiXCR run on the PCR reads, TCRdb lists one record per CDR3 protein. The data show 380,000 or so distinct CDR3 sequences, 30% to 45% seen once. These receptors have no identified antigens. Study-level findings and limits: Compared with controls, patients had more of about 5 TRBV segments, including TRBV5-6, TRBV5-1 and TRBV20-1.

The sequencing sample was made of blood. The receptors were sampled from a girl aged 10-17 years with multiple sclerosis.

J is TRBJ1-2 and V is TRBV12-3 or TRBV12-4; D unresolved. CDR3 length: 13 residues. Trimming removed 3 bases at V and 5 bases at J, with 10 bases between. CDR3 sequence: CASSFPALYGYTF. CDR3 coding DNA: TGTGCCAGCAGTTTCCCTGCCCTATATGGCTACACCTTC.

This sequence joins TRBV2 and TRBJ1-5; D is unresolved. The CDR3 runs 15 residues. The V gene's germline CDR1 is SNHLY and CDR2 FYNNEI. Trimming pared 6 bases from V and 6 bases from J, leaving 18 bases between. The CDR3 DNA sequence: TGTGCCAGCAGCGCCAACAGCCACCGGGGTCAGCCCCAGCATTTT. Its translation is CASSANSHRGQPQHF.

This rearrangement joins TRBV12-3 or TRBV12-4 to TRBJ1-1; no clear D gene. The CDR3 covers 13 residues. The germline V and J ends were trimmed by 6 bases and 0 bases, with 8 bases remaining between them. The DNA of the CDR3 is TGTGCCAGCAGCGGACCGATGAACACTGAAGCTTTCTTT. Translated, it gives CASSGPMNTEAFF.

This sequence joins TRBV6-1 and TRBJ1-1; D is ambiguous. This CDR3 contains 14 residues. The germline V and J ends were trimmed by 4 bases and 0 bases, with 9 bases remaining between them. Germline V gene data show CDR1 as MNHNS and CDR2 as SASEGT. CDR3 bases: TGTGCCAGCAGTGCGTTGGGTCTGAACACTGAAGCTTTCTTT. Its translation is CASSALGLNTEAFF.

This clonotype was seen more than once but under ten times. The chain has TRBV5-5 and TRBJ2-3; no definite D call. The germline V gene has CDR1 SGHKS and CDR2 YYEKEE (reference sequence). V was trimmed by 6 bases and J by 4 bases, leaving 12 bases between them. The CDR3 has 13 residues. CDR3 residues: CASTKPVADTQYF. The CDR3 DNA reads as TGTGCCAGCACGAAACCGGTGGCAGATACGCAGTATTTT.

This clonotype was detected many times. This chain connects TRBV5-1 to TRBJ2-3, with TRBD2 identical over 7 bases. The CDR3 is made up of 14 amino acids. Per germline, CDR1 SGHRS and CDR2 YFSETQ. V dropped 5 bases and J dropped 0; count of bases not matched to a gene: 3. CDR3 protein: CASSGGGSTDTQYF. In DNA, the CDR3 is TGCGCCAGCAGTGGCGGGGGAAGCACAGATACGCAGTATTTT.

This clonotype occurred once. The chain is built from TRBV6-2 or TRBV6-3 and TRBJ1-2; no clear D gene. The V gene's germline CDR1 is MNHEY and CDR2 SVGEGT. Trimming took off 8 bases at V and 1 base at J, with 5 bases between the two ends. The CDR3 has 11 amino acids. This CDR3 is CASDDNYGYTF. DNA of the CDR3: TGTGCCAGCGACGATAACTATGGCTACACCTTC.

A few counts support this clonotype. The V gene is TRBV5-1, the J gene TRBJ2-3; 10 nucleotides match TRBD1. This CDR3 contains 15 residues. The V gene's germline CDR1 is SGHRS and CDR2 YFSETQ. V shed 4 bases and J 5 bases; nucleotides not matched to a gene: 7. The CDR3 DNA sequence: TGCGCCAGCAGCCTGGGACAGGGGCAGGGAGATACGCAGTATTTT. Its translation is CASSLGQGQGDTQYF.

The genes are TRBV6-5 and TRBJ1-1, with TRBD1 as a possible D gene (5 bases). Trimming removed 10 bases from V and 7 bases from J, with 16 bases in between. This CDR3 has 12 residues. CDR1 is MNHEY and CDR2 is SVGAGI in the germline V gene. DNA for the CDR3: TGTGCCACCGGGACCCGACGGCGTGAAGCTTTCTTT. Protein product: CATGTRRREAFF.

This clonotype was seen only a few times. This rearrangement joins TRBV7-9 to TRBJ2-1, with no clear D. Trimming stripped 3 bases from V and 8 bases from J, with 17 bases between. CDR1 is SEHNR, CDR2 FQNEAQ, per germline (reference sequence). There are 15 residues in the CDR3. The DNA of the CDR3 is TGTGCCAGCAGCTTGTCAGGCTCGGTCTTTCATGAGCAGTTCTTC. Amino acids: CASSLSGSVFHEQFF. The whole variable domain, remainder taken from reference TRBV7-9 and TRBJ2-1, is DTGVSQNPRHKITKRGQNVTFRCDPISEHNRLYWYRQTLGQGPEFLTYFQNEAQLEKSRLLSDRFSAERPKGSFSTLEIQRTEQGDSAMYLCASSLSGSVFHEQFFGPGTRLTVL.

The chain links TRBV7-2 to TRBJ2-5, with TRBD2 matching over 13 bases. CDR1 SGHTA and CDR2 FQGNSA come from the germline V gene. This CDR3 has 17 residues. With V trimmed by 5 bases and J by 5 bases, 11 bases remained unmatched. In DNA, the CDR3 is TGTGCCAGCAGCCACAGACTGGGGACTAGCGGGGCGGAGACCCAGTACTTC. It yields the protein CASSHRLGTSGAETQYF. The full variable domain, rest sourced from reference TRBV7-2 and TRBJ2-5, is GAGVSQSPSNKVTEKGKDVELRCDPISGHTALYWYRQSLGQGLEFLIYFQGNSAPDKSGLPSDRFSAERTGGSVSTLTIQRTQQEDSAVYLCASSHRLGTSGAETQYFGPGTRLLVL.

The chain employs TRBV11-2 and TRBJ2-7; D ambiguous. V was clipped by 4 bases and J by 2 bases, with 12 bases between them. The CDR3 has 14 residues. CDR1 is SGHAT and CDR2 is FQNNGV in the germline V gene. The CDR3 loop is CASSSLLNPYEQYF. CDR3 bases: TGTGCCAGCAGCTCTCTCCTAAACCCCTACGAGCAGTACTTC.

The CDR3 region has the DNA TGCGCCAGCAGCTCCTATACAGGGGACTATGGCTACACCTTC. It specifies CASSSYTGDYGYTF. V is TRBV5-1 and J is TRBJ1-2; TRBD1 matches at 7 bases. Germline-derived CDR1 and CDR2 are SGHRS and YFSETQ. This CDR3 is built from 14 residues. The V segment lost 3 bases and the J segment 3 bases; nucleotides outside the gene matches: 5.

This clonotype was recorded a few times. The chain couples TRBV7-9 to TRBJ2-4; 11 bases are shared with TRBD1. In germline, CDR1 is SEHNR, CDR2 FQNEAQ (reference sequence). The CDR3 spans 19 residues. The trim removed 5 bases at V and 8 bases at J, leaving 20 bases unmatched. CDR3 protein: CASSPGRWTGGKVGDIQYF. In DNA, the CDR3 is TGTGCCAGCAGCCCCGGTCGTTGGACAGGGGGCAAGGTGGGAGACATTCAGTACTTC.

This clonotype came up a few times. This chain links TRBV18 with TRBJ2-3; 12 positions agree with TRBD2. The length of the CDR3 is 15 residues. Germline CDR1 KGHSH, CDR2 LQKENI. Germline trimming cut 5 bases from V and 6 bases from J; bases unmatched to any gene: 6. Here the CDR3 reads CASSTRTSGADTQYF. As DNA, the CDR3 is TGTGCCAGCTCAACAAGGACTAGCGGGGCCGATACGCAGTATTTT. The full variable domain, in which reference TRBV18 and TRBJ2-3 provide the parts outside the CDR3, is NAGVMQNPRHLVRRRGQEARLRCSPMKGHSHVYWYRQLPEEGLKFMVYLQKENIIDESGMPKERFSAEFPKEGPSILRIQQVVRGDSAAYFCASSTRTSGADTQYFGPGTRLTVL.

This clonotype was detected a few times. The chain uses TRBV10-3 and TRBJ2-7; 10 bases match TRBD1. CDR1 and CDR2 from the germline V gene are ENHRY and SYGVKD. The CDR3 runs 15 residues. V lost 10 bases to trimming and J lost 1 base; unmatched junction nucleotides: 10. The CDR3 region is CATHHPGQGSYEQYF. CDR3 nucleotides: TGTGCCACTCATCACCCGGGACAGGGGTCCTACGAGCAGTACTTC.

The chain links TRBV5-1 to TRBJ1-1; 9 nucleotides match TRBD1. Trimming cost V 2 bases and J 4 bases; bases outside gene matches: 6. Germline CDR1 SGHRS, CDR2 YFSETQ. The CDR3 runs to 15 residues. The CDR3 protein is CASSLTGGSGTEAFF. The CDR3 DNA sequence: TGCGCCAGCAGCTTAACAGGGGGCTCAGGCACTGAAGCTTTCTTT.

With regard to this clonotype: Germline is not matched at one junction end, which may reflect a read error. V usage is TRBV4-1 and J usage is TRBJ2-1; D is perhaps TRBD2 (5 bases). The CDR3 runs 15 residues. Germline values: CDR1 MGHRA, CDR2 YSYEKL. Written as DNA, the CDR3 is TGCGCCAGCAGCCAAGGAGTGGGAGAATACAATGAGCGGTTCTTC. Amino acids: CASSQGVGEYNERFF.